This T cell receptor beta chain was identified during a study of T cells after yellow fever vaccination. This clonotype was detected many times. No antigen is known for it. 5'RACE template switching added a universal primer site and UMIs to TCR cDNA. A single record per CDR3 protein comes from TCRdb applying MiXCR to the 5' RACE reads. There are roughly 63,000 distinct CDR3 sequences in the sample; 6.5% to 8% occur only once, and just over 35% lies in the top ten. Study-wide results and caveats: Post-booster reappearance was seen for most primary-vaccination clones (roughly 97% CD4, around 88% CD8). The appearance of a small share of clonotypes in both CD4 and CD8 compartments was observed. A faster peak, day 5 versus 15, was reached by the weaker secondary response.

Germline V CDR1 and CDR2: DFQATT, SNEGSKA (reference sequence). The CDR3 runs to 15 residues. Trimming cost V 6 bases and J 2 bases, with 20 bases left between them. This material consisted of CD8+ T cells sorted from PBMCs, taken 15 days after the yellow fever booster vaccination. The chain employs TRBV20-1 and TRBJ2-7, with D maybe TRBD1 (6 bases). This clonotype originated in a man aged 25-45 years who received the YFV17D yellow fever vaccine. The CDR3 DNA follows: TGCAGTGCCATAGATCGGACAGTCAACACCTACGAGCAGTACTTC. This translates into CSAIDRTVNTYEQYF.